The 15 T cell receptor beta chains below come from one sample, sequenced in a study of cytomegalovirus exposure and HLA in healthy donors. The study ran its PCR with 60 Vbeta and 13 Jbeta primers. Using immunoSEQ multiplex PCR, the repertoire was profiled, and TCRdb retains in-frame clones only, with some absent. The table has approximately 80,000 clones, 65% to 75% seen once. The sample comprised PBMCs. These receptors originate from a man in his sixties in good health and CMV-seronegative.

This clone was found a few times. CDR3 residues: CASSQDTGSSYEQYF. The CDR3 coding sequence is TGCGCCAGCAGCCAAGATACAGGGAGCTCCTACGAGCAGTACTTC. The rearrangement joins TRBV4-1 to TRBJ2-7, with D tentatively TRBD1 (6 bases). CDR1 is MGHRA and CDR2 is YSYEKL in the germline V gene. The CDR3 runs 15 residues. V dropped 0 bases and J dropped 0 bases, with 9 bases sitting between them.

The genes are TRBV18 and TRBJ1-1; TRBD1 agrees at 9 bases. There are 15 residues in the CDR3. V lost 5 bases to trimming and J lost 3 bases; unmatched junction nucleotides: 7. CDR1 is KGHSH, CDR2 LQKENI, per germline. CDR3 region: CASSMGTGPHTEAFF. The CDR3 nucleotides are TGTGCCAGCTCAATGGGGACAGGGCCCCACACTGAAGCTTTCTTT.

The chain links TRBV30 to TRBJ2-7, with a possible D match to TRBD2 (5 bases). The CDR3 length is 13 residues. Germline assignment: CDR1 GTSNPN and CDR2 SVGIG (reference sequence). Trimming pared 2 bases from V and 2 bases from J, leaving 10 bases between. The CDR3 sequence is CAWSSLAPYEQYF. The CDR3 coding sequence is TGTGCCTGGAGTAGCCTAGCCCCCTACGAGCAGTACTTC. Complete variable domain (other parts from reference TRBV30 and TRBJ2-7): SQTIHQWPATLVQPVGSPLSLECTVEGTSNPNLYWYRQAAGRGLQLLFYSVGIGQISSEVPQNLSASRPQDRQFILSSKKLLLSDSGFYLCAWSSLAPYEQYFGPGTRLTVT.

The chain couples TRBV7-3 to TRBJ1-1; 7 nucleotides line up with TRBD1. Germline assignment: CDR1 SGHTA and CDR2 FQGTGA. Trimming cost V 4 bases and J 1 base; bases outside gene matches: 3. The CDR3 runs 14 residues. In DNA, the CDR3 is TGTGCCAGCAGCTCGCAGGGGGAGAACACTGAAGCTTTCTTT. It yields the protein CASSSQGENTEAFF.

The chain has TRBV6-6 and TRBJ2-1, with D perhaps matching TRBD1 (6 bases). V lost 0 bases and J 7 bases, leaving 7 bases between the germline ends. The germline gives CDR1 MNHNY, CDR2 SVGAGI (reference sequence). The CDR3 loop spans 13 amino acids. In DNA, the CDR3 is TGTGCCAGCAGTTACTCCGGACAGAATGAGCAGTTCTTC. Translation: CASSYSGQNEQFF.

The CDR3 loop is CASSIGGTLTRGYTF. Written as DNA, the CDR3 is TGTGCCAGTAGTATAGGCGGGACCCTCACACGGGGCTACACCTTC. The chain employs TRBV19 and TRBJ1-2; a weak D match, TRBD1 (5 bases). The CDR3 consists of 15 residues. CDR1 and CDR2 (germline): LNHDA, SQIVND (reference sequence). V lost 1 base and J lost 8, with 17 bases in between.

This clone occurred a few times. Other DNA sequences in the sample encode the same CDR3. V gene TRBV5-1 combines with J gene TRBJ2-3; 9 positions agree with TRBD1. V trimming: 6 bases; J trimming: 5 bases; junction bases outside the gene matches: 13. The V gene's germline CDR1 is SGHRS and CDR2 YFSETQ. The CDR3 contains 16 residues. The CDR3 DNA reads as TGCGCCAGCACGATTGAGGCGGGACAGGGCAGAGATACGCAGTATTTT. Protein sequence: CASTIEAGQGRDTQYF.

Notes on this clone: At one end the junction does not follow the germline gene, possibly because of a read error. V and J are TRBV7-9 and TRBJ2-2, with 7 bases lining up with TRBD2. Per germline, CDR1 SEHNR and CDR2 FQNEAQ (reference sequence). The CDR3 extends over 13 amino acids. DNA of the CDR3: TGTTCCAGCAGCTTCGGGGGGACCGGGGAGCTGTTTTTT. Amino acid sequence: CSSSFGGTGELFF.

The chain carries TRBV7-9 and TRBJ2-1; D possibly corresponds to TRBD2 (7 bases). The V gene lost 0 bases and the J gene lost 7 bases, with 19 bases spanning the gap. The germline gives CDR1 SEHNR, CDR2 FQNEAQ (reference sequence). The CDR3 covers 17 residues. As DNA, the CDR3 is TGTGCCAGCAGCTTAGCGGGAGAGGGGGAGGGGGGTAATGAGCAGTTCTTC. Translation: CASSLAGEGEGGNEQFF.

V is TRBV11-2 and J is TRBJ2-3, with 11 positions matching TRBD2. Trimming cost V 4 bases and J 3 bases; bases outside gene matches: 9. The CDR3 extends over 17 amino acids. CDR1 and CDR2 (germline): SGHAT, FQNNGV. CDR3 sequence (DNA): TGTGCCAGCAGCTACGGTGTAGCGGGGGGGCCTACAGATACGCAGTATTTT. Translated: CASSYGVAGGPTDTQYF.

This clone was seen just once. The chain couples TRBV28 to TRBJ1-4, with 7 bases that match TRBD1. Trimming cost V 5 bases and J 13 bases; bases outside gene matches: 7. Germline V lookup: CDR1 MDHEN, CDR2 SYDVKM. The CDR3 extends over 12 amino acids. The CDR3 region is CASSLNRGALFF. Here the CDR3 DNA reads TGTGCCAGCAGTCTGAACAGGGGTGCACTGTTTTTT.

This clone was found a few times. J is TRBJ1-1 and V is TRBV10-3; TRBD1 agrees at 7 bases. CDR1 and CDR2 (germline): ENHRY, SYGVKD. The CDR3 is 12 amino acids. V shed 8 bases, J shed 5 bases, and the junction held 5 bases outside the gene matches. For the CDR3, the DNA is TGTGCCATCGCCCAGGGGGAAACTGAAGCTTTCTTT. Its protein is CAIAQGETEAFF.

For this clone: A read error may account for a junction end that differs from germline. The CDR3 protein is CASSLTPTSGGYNEQFF. The CDR3 DNA is TGTGCTAGCAGCTTAACCCCAACTAGCGGGGGTTACAATGAGCAGTTCTTC. The V and J genes are TRBV7-7 and TRBJ2-1; 11 nucleotides line up with TRBD2. The CDR3 runs to 17 residues. CDR1 and CDR2 (germline): SSHAT, FNYEAQ (reference sequence).

V is TRBV30 and J is TRBJ1-1, with D unclear. Germline CDR1 and CDR2: GTSNPN and SVGIG (reference sequence). With 3 bases removed from V and 5 bases from J, the gap between germline ends came to 16 bases. This CDR3 contains 14 residues. CDR3 in amino acids: CAWRGPGAGTEAFF. The CDR3, as DNA: TGTGCCTGGAGGGGCCCGGGCGCGGGAACTGAAGCTTTCTTT. Complete variable domain (other parts from reference TRBV30 and TRBJ1-1): SQTIHQWPATLVQPVGSPLSLECTVEGTSNPNLYWYRQAAGRGLQLLFYSVGIGQISSEVPQNLSASRPQDRQFILSSKKLLLSDSGFYLCAWRGPGAGTEAFFGQGTRLTVV.

As for this clone: Different DNA sequences within this sample yield the same CDR3. The chain carries TRBV20-1 and TRBJ2-5; D gene unclear. With 6 bases removed from V and 2 bases from J, the gap between germline ends came to 7 bases. The germline V gene encodes CDR1 DFQATT and CDR2 SNEGSKA (reference sequence). The CDR3 covers 11 residues. The chain's CDR3 is CSAQHQETQYF. The CDR3 coding sequence is TGCAGTGCGCAACATCAAGAGACCCAGTACTTC.